This T cell receptor beta chain came from a study of Ad26.COV2.S vaccination and SARS-CoV-2 variants. Treatment defined: around 19 received Ad26.COV2.S at low or high dose, single or two shots; five or six received placebo; per-sample allocation not given. Repertoires come from day 63 after the first vaccine or placebo injection. Germline V gene lookup returns CDR1 SGHTA and CDR2 FQGNSA. Trimming removed 5 bases from V and 2 bases from J, with 15 bases in between. The CDR3 has 15 residues. Study results and caveats: Once vaccination had occurred, spike-specific CD8+ and CD4+ T cell responses reportedly showed substantial breadth.

Points on this clone: What it recognizes is unknown.

Assay: immunoSEQ multiplex PCR; the TCRdb copy retains only in-frame clones and omits some. The sample lists 450,000 to 550,000 clones, approximately 92% seen once, with over 2.5% in the top ten. The TCR sequence derives from a person between 18 and 60 years old who received the Ad26.COV2.S COVID-19 vaccine or a placebo. The chain couples TRBV7-2 to TRBJ1-2; maybe TRBD1 (5 bases). This material consisted of peripheral blood, taken in a trial of Ad26.COV2.S vaccine versus placebo. The CDR3 here is CASSLTSRANYGYTF. The CDR3, as DNA: TGTGCCAGCAGCCTTACTTCCAGGGCCAACTATGGCTACACCTTC.